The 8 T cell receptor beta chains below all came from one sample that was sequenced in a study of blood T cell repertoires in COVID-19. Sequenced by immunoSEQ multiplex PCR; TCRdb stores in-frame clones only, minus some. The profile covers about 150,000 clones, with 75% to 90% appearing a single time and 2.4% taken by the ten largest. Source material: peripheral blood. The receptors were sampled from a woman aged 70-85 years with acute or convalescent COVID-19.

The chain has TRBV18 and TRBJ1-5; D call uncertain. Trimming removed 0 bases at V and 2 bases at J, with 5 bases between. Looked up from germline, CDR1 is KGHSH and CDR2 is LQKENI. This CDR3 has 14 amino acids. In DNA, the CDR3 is TGTGCCAGCTCACCACCGGGCGGCAATCAGCCCCAGCATTTT. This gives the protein CASSPPGGNQPQHF.

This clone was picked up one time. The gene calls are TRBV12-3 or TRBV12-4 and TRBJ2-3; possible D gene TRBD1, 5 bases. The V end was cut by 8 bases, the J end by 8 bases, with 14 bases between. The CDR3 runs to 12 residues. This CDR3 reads CASVDRRGTQYF. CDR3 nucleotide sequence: TGTGCCAGCGTGGACCGAAGGGGTACGCAGTATTTT.

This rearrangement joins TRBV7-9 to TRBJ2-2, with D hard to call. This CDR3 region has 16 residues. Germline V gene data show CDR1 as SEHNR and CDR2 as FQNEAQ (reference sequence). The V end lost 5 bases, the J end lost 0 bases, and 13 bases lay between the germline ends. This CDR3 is CASSRRYEANTGELFF. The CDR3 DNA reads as TGTGCCAGCAGCCGCCGGTATGAGGCGAACACCGGGGAGCTGTTTTTT.

The CDR3 nucleotides are TGTGCCAGCAGCGTCCCACGGACAGCAACTAATGAAAAACTGTTTTTT. It yields the protein CASSVPRTATNEKLFF. V and J are TRBV11-3 and TRBJ1-4; tentative D call: TRBD1 (6 bases). This CDR3 comprises 16 residues. Trimming removed 5 bases at V and 0 bases at J, with 13 bases between. The V gene's germline CDR1 is SGHNT and CDR2 YENEEA.

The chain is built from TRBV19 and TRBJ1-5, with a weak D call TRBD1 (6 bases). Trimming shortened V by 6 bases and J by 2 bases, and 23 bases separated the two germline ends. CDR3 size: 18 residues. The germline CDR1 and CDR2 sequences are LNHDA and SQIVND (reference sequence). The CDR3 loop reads CASRKHLQGSGGNQPQHF. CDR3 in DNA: TGTGCCAGTAGAAAACATTTACAGGGATCGGGTGGCAATCAGCCCCAGCATTTT.

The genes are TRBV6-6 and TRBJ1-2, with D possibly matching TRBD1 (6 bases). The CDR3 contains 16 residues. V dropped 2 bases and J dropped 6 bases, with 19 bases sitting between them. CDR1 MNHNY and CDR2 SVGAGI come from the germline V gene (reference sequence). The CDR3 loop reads CASSYKMTGHDHGYTF. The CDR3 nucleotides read TGTGCCAGCAGTTACAAAATGACAGGCCACGACCATGGCTACACCTTC.

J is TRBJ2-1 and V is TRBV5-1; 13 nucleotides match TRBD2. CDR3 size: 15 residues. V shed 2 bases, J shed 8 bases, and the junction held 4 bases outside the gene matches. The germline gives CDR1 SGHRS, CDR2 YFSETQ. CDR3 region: CASSFTSGGAYEQFF. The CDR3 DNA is TGCGCCAGCAGCTTTACTAGCGGGGGGGCCTATGAGCAGTTCTTC.

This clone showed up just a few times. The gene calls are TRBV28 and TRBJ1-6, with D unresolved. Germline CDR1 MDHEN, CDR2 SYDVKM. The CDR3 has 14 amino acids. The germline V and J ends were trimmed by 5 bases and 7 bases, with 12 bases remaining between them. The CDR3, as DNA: TGTGCCAGCAGTCGAACTTACAGAAATTCACCCCTCCACTTT. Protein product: CASSRTYRNSPLHF.